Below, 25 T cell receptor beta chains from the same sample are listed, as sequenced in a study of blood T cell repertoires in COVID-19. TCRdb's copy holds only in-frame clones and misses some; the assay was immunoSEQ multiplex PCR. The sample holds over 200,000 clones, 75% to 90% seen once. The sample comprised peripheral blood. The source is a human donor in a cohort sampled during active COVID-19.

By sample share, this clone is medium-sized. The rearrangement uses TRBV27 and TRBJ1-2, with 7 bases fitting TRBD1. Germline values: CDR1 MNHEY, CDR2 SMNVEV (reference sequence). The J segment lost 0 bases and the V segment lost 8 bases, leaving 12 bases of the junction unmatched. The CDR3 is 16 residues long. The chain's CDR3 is CASPPRTGAPNYGYTF. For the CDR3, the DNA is TGTGCCAGCCCCCCCAGGACAGGAGCCCCTAACTATGGCTACACCTTC.

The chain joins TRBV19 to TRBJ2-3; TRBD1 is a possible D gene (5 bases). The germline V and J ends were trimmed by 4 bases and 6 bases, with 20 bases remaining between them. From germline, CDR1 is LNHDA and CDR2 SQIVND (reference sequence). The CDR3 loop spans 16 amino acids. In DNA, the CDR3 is TGTGCCAGTAGTAAAGTGTCAGGGAAATCTAAGGATACGCAGTATTTT. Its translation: CASSKVSGKSKDTQYF.

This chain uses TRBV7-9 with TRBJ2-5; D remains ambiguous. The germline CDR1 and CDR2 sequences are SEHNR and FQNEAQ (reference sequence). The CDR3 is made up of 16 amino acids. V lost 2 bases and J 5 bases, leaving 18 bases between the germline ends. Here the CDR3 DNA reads TGTGCCAGCAGCTTAAGACTCCCCTCCAGTGGGGAGACCCAGTACTTC. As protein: CASSLRLPSSGETQYF.

The CDR3 coding sequence is TGTGCCAGCAGTTTTCGGTTCAATCAGCCCCAGCATTTT. Translated: CASSFRFNQPQHF. The chain is built from TRBV12-3 or TRBV12-4 and TRBJ1-5; D ambiguous. The CDR3 sequence is 13 residues long. V lost 3 bases and J lost 3, with 6 bases in between.

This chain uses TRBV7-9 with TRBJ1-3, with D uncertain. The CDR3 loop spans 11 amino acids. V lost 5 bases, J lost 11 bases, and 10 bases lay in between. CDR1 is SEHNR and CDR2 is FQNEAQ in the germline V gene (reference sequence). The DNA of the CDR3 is TGTGCCAGCAGCCGGGAACACCCCATATATTTT. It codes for CASSREHPIYF.

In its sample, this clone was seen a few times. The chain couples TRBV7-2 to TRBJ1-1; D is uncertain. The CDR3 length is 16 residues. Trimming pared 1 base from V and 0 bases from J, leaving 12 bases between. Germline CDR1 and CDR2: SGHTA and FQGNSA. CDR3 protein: CASSLGWGAMNTEAFF. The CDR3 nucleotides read TGTGCCAGCAGCTTAGGGTGGGGAGCCATGAACACTGAAGCTTTCTTT.

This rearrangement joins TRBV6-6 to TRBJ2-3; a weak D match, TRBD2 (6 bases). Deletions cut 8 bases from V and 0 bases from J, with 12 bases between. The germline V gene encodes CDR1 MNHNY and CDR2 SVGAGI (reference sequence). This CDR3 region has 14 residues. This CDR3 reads CASSDGTSTDTQYF. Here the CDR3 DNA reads TGTGCCAGCTCCGACGGGACTAGCACAGATACGCAGTATTTT.

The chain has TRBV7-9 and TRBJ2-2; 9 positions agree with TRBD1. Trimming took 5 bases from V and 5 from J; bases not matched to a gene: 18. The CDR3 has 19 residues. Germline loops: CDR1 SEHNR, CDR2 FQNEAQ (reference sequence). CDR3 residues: CASSLRDRAEGWDTGELFF. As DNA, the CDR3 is TGTGCCAGCAGCCTAAGGGACAGGGCAGAAGGATGGGATACCGGGGAGCTGTTTTTT.

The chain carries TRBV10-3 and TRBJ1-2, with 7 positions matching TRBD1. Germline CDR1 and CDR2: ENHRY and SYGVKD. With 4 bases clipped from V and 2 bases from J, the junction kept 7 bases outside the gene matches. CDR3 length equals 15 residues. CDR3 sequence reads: CAISGTAGGNYGYTF. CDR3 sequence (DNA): TGTGCCATCAGTGGGACGGCAGGGGGGAACTATGGCTACACCTTC.

In DNA form, the CDR3 reads TGCGCCAGCAGCTGGGAGACTGAAGCTTTCTTT. Translated, it gives CASSWETEAFF. The rearrangement uses TRBV5-1 and TRBJ1-1; unclear D gene. Germline V gene sequence: CDR1 SGHRS, CDR2 YFSETQ. This CDR3 comprises 11 residues. V was cut by 3 bases and J by 5 bases, with 5 bases left in between.

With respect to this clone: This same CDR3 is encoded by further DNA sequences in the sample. In DNA, the CDR3 is TGTGCCAGCAGCCTCTCCTACGAGCAGTACTTC. It specifies CASSLSYEQYF. This chain joins TRBV7-2 and TRBJ2-7, with D hard to call. The V end was cut by 5 bases, the J end by 0 bases, with 2 bases between. The length of the CDR3 is 11 residues. Germline CDR1 and CDR2: SGHTA and FQGNSA.

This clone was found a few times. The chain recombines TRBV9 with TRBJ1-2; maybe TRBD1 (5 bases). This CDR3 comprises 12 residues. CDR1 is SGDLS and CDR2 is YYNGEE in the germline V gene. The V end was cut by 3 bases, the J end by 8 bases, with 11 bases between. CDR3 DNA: TGTGCCAGCAGCGCCGGGGGGTGGGGCTACACCTTC. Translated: CASSAGGWGYTF.

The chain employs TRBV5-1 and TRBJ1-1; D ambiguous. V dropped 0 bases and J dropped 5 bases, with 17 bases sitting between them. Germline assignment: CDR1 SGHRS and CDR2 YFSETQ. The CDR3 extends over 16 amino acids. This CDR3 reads CASSLGVGSVKTEAFF. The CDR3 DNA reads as TGCGCCAGCAGCTTGGGGGTGGGGAGTGTAAAAACTGAAGCTTTCTTT.

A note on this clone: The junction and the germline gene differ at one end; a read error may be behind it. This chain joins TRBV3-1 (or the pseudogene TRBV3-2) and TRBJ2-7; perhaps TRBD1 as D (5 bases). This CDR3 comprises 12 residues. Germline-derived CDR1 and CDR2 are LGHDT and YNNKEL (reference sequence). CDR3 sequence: CASSQGTLGAVF. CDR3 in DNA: TGTGCCAGCAGCCAAGGGACACTGGGTGCGGTCTTC.

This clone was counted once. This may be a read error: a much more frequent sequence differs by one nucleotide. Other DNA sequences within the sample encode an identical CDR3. This CDR3 is CASSQGWRNEQYF. The CDR3 region has the DNA TGTGCCAGCAGTCAAGGGTGGAGAAACGAGCAGTACTTC. The genes are TRBV14 and TRBJ2-7; D gene unclear. Germline-derived CDR1 and CDR2 are SGHDN and FVKESK. This CDR3 is built from 13 residues.

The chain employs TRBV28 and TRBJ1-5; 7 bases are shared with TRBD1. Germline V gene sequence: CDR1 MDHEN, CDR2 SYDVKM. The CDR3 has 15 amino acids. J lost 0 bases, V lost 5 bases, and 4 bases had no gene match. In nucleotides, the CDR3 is TGTGCCAGCAGTCTCACAGGGGATAGCAATCAGCCCCAGCATTTT. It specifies CASSLTGDSNQPQHF.

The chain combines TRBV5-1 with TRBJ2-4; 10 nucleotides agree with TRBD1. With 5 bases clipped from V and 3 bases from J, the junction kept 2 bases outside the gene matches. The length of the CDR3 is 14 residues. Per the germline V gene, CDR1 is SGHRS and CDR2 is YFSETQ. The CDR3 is CASSRTGGKNIQYF. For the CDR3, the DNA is TGCGCCAGCAGTAGGACAGGGGGCAAAAACATTCAGTACTTC.

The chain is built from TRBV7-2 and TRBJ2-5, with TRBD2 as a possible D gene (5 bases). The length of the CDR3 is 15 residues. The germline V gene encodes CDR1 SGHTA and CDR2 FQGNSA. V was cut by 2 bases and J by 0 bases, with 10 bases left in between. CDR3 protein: CASSLYQRNQETQYF. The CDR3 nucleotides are TGTGCCAGCAGCTTATACCAGCGGAACCAAGAGACCCAGTACTTC.

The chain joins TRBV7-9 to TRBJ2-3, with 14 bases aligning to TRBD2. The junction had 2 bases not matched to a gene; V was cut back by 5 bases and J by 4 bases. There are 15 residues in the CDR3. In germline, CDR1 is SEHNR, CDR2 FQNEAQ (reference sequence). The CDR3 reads CASSLGLAGADTQYF. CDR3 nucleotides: TGTGCCAGCAGCCTGGGACTAGCGGGAGCAGATACGCAGTATTTT. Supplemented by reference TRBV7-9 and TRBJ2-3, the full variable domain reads DTGVSQNPRHKITKRGQNVTFRCDPISEHNRLYWYRQTLGQGPEFLTYFQNEAQLEKSRLLSDRFSAERPKGSFSTLEIQRTEQGDSAMYLCASSLGLAGADTQYFGPGTRLTVL.

The CDR3 bases are TGTGCCAGCAGTGAAATTAGCGGGAGCCCCTACGAGCAGTACTTC. Translated: CASSEISGSPYEQYF. The rearrangement uses TRBV2 and TRBJ2-7; 9 bases align to TRBD2. V dropped 2 bases and J dropped 2; count of bases not matched to a gene: 4. The CDR3 spans 15 residues. The germline gives CDR1 SNHLY, CDR2 FYNNEI.

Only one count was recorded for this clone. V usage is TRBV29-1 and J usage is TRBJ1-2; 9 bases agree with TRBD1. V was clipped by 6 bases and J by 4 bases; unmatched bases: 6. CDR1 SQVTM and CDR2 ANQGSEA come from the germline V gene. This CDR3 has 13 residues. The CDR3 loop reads CSVNRGQGYGYTF. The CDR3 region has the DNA TGCAGCGTCAACAGGGGGCAGGGCTATGGCTACACCTTC.

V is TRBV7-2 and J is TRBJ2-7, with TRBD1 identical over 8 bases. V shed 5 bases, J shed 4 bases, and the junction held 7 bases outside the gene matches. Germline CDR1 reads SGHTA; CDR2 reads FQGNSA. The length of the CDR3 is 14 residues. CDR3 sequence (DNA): TGTGCCAGCAGCCTCCGGGACAGGTTGTACGAGCAGTACTTC. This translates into CASSLRDRLYEQYF.

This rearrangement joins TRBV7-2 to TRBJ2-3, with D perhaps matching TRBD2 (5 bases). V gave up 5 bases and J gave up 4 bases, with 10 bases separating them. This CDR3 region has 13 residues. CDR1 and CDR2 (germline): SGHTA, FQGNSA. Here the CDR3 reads CASSPQLADTQYF. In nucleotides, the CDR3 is TGTGCCAGCAGCCCCCAACTAGCAGATACGCAGTATTTT.

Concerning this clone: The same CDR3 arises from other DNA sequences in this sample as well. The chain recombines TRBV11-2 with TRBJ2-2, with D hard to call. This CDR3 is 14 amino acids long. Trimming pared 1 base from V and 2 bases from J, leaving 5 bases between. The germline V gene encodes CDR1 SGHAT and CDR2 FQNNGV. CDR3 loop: CASSLAVNTGELFF. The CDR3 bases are TGTGCCAGCAGCTTAGCGGTAAACACCGGGGAGCTGTTTTTT.

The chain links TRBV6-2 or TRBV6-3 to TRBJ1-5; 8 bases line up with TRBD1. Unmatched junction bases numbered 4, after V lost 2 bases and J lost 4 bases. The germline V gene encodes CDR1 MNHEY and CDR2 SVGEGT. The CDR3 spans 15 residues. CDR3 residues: CASSYGGTGNQPQHF. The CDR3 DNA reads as TGTGCCAGCAGTTACGGTGGGACAGGTAATCAGCCCCAGCATTTT.